This paragraph reports one TCR beta chain. What it binds is unknown. The data originate from a study of cytomegalovirus exposure and HLA in healthy donors. As for the study in general: It was reported in a later analysis that the same platform had been used for the 90 to 150 validation repertoires as for the roughly 670 first-cohort repertoires. Whole-study results and caveats: Some TCR beta chains (about 180 of them) were listed as cytomegalovirus-associated.

The table came from immunoSEQ multiplex PCR; TCRdb's copy has only in-frame clones and leaves some out. The sample holds roughly 250,000 clones, 90% seen once. The CDR3 runs 15 residues. V was clipped by 5 bases and J by 2 bases; unmatched bases: 6. Germline values: CDR1 SEHNR, CDR2 FQNEAQ (reference sequence). The donors belonged to the approximately 120-subject validation cohort, separate from the approximately 700-subject first cohort. Input material: PBMCs. J is TRBJ1-2 and V is TRBV7-9; 9 positions match TRBD1. The sequence derives from a young woman in good health and CMV-seronegative. CDR3 residues: CASSLTGTGNYGYTF. The CDR3 DNA sequence: TGTGCCAGCAGCCTAACCGGGACAGGGAACTATGGCTACACCTTC.